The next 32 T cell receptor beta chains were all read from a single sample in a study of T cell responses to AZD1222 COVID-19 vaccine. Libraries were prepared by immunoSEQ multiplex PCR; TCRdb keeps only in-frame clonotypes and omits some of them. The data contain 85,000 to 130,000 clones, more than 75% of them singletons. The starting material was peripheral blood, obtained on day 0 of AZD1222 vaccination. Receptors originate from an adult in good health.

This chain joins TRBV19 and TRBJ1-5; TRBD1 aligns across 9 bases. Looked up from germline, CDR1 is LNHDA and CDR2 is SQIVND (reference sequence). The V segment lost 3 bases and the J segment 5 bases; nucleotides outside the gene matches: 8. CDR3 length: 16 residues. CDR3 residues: CASSISGDRVHQPQHF. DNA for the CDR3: TGTGCCAGTAGTATTAGCGGGGACAGGGTGCATCAGCCCCAGCATTTT. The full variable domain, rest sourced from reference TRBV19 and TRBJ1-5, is DGGITQSPKYLFRKEGQNVTLSCEQNLNHDAMYWYRQDPGQGLRLIYYSQIVNDFQKGDIAEGYSVSREKKESFPLTVTSAQKNPTAFYLCASSISGDRVHQPQHFGDGTRLSIL.

CDR3 amino acids: CASSLGTVGYTF. CDR3 DNA: TGTGCCAGCAGCTTGGGGACAGTTGGCTACACCTTC. The rearrangement uses TRBV5-6 and TRBJ1-2; possible D gene TRBD1, 6 bases. This CDR3 comprises 12 residues. Germline V CDR1 and CDR2: SGHDT, YYEEEE. V was trimmed by 0 bases and J by 7 bases, leaving 7 bases between them.

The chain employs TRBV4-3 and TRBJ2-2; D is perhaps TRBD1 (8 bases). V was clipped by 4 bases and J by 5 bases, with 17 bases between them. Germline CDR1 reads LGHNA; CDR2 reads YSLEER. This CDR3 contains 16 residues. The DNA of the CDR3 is TGCGCCAGCAGCCTTTGGACAGGGAGGGGGACCGGGGAGCTGTTTTTT. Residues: CASSLWTGRGTGELFF.

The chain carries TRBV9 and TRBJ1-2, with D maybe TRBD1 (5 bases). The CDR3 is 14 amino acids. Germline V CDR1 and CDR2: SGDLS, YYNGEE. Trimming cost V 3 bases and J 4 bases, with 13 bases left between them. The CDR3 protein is CASSAQGSFYGYTF. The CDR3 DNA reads TGTGCCAGCAGCGCTCAGGGATCCTTCTATGGCTACACCTTC.

The CDR3 loop reads CASSDVVLGRKFF. The CDR3 bases are TGTGCCAGCAGTGACGTGGTATTAGGGCGGAAGTTCTTC. The chain uses TRBV6-4 and TRBJ2-1; D ambiguous. Germline lookup yields CDR1 MRHNA and CDR2 SNTAGT. The CDR3 has 13 residues. Trimming left V 2 bases short and J 14 bases short, with 16 bases between.

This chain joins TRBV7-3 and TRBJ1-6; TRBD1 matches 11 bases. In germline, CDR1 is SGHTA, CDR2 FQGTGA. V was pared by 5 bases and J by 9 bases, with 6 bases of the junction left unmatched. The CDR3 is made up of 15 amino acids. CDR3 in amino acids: CASSRTGGNSSPLHF. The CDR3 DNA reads TGTGCCAGCAGCCGGACAGGGGGCAACTCTTCACCCCTCCACTTT.

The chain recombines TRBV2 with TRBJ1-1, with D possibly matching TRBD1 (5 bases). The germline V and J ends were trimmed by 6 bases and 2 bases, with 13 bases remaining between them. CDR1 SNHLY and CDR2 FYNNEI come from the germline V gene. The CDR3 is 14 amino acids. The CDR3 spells CASRRDSYNTEAFF. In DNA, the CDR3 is TGTGCCAGCAGACGAGACAGCTATAACACTGAAGCTTTCTTT.

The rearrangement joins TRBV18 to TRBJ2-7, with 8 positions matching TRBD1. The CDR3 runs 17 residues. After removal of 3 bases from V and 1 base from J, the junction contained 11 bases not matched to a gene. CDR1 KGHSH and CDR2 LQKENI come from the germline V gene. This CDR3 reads CASSPGETGVRSYEQYF. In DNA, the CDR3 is TGTGCCAGCTCACCCGGCGAGACAGGGGTCAGGTCCTACGAGCAGTACTTC.

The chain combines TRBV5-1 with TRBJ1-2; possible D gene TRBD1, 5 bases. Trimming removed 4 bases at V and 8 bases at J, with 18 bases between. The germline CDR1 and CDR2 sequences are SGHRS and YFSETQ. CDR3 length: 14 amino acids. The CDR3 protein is CASSPESGGGGYTF. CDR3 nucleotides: TGCGCCAGCAGCCCCGAATCGGGGGGAGGGGGCTACACCTTC.

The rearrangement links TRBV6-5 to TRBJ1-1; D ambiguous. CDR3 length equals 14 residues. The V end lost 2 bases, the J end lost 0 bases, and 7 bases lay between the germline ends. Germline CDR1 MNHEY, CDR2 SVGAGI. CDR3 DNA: TGTGCCAGCAGTTACGTCGGCCTGAACACTGAAGCTTTCTTT. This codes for CASSYVGLNTEAFF.

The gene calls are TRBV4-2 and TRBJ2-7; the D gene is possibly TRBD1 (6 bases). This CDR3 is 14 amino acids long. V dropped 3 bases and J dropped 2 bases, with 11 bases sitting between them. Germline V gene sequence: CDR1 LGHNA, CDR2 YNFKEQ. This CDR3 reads CASSQGALAYEQYF. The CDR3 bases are TGTGCCAGCAGCCAGGGGGCACTAGCCTACGAGCAGTACTTC.

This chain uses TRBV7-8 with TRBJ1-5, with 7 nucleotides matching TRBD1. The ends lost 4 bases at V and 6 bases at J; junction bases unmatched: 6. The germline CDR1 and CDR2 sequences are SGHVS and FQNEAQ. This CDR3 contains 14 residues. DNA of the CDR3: TGTGCCAGCAGCTCAGGGGGAGTCCCTCAGCCCCAGCATTTT. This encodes CASSSGGVPQPQHF.

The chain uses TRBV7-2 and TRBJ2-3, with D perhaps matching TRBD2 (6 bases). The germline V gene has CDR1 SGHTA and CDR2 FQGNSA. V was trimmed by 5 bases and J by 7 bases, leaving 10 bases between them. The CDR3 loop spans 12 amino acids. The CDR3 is CASSAGTYTQYF. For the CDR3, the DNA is TGTGCCAGCAGCGCCGGGACTTATACGCAGTATTTT.

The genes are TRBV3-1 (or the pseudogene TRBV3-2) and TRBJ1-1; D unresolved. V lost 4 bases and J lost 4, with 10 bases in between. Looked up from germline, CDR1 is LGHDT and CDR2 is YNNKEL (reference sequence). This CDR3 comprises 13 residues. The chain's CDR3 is CASSLGEVTEAFF. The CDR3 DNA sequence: TGTGCCAGCAGCCTCGGGGAGGTCACTGAAGCTTTCTTT.

In DNA, the CDR3 is TGCAGCGTTGAAAAACCCTCGACAGGACACTATGGCTACACCTTC. The encoded protein is CSVEKPSTGHYGYTF. The chain combines TRBV29-1 with TRBJ1-2, with D maybe TRBD1 (6 bases). V was pared by 2 bases and J by 3 bases, with 16 bases between. CDR1 and CDR2 from the germline V gene are SQVTM and ANQGSEA. CDR3 size: 15 residues.

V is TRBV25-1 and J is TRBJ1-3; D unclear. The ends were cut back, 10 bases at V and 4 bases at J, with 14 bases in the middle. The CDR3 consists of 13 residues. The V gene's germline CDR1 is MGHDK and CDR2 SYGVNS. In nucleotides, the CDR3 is TGTGCCACCCAGGTCGTTTCAGGAAACACCATATATTTT. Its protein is CATQVVSGNTIYF. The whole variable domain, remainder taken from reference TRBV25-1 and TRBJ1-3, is EADIYQTPRYLVIGTGKKITLECSQTMGHDKMYWYQQDPGMELHLIHYSYGVNSTEKGDLSSESTVSRIRTEHFPLTLESARPSHTSQYLCATQVVSGNTIYFGEGSWLTVV.

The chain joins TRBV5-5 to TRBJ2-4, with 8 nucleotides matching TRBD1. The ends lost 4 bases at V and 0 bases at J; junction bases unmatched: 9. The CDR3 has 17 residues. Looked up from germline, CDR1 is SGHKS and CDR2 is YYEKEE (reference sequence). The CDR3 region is CASSPTGEGIAKNIQYF. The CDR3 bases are TGTGCCAGCAGCCCGACAGGGGAAGGGATAGCCAAAAACATTCAGTACTTC.

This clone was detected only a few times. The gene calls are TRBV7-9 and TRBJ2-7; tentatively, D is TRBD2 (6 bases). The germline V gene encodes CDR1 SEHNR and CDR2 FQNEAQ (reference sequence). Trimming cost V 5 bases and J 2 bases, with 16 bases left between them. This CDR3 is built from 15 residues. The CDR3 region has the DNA TGTGCCAGCAGCCCGAGGGACTCGAAGACCTACGAGCAGTACTTC. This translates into CASSPRDSKTYEQYF.

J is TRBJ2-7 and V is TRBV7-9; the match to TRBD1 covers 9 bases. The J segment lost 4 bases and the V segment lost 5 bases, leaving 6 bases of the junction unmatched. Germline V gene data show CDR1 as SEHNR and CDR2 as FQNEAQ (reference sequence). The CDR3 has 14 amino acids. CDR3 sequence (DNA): TGTGCCAGCAGCGCCCGGGACAGGGCATACGAGCAGTACTTC. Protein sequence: CASSARDRAYEQYF.

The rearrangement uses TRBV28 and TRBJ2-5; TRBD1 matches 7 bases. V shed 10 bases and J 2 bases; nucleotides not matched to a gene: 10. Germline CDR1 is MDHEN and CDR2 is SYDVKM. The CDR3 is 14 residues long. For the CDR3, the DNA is TGTGCCATCCGGGACAGCGGAACTCAAGAGACCCAGTACTTC. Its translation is CAIRDSGTQETQYF.

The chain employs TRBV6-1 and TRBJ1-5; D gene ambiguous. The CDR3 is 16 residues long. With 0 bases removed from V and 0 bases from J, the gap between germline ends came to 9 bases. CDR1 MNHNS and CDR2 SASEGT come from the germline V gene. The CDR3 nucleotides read TGTGCCAGCAGTGAAGCGTTCGGATATAGCAATCAGCCCCAGCATTTT. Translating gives CASSEAFGYSNQPQHF.

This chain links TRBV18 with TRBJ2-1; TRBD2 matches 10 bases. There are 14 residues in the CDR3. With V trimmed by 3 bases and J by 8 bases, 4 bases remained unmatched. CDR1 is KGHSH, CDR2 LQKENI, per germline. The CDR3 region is CASSPTGTSDEQFF. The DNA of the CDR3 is TGTGCCAGCTCACCTACGGGGACTAGCGATGAGCAGTTCTTC.

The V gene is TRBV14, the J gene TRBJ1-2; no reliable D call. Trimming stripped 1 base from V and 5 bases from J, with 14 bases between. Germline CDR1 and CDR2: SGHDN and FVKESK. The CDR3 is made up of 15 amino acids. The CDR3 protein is CASSQVTKGYYGYTF. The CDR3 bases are TGTGCCAGCAGCCAAGTGACTAAAGGATATTATGGCTACACCTTC.

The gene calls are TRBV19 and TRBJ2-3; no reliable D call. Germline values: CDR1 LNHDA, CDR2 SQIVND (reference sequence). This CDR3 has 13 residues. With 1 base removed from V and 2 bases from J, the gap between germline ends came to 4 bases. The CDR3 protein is CASSIAHTDTQYF. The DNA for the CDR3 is TGTGCCAGTAGTATAGCTCACACAGATACGCAGTATTTT.

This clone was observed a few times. The CDR3 protein is CASSLSAGGNSPLHF. In DNA form, the CDR3 reads TGTGCCAGCAGCTTATCCGCAGGGGGTAATTCACCCCTCCACTTT. V is TRBV7-2 and J is TRBJ1-6; 7 bases are a match to TRBD1. The CDR3 sequence is 15 residues long. From germline, CDR1 is SGHTA and CDR2 FQGNSA. V gave up 2 bases and J gave up 6 bases; unmatched junction bases: 4.

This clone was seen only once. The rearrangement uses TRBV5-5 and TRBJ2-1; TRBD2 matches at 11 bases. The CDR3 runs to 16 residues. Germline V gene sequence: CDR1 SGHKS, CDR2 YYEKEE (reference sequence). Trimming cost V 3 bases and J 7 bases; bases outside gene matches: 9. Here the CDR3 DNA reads TGTGCCAGCAGCTCGCTGACTAGCGGGGAGGTGAATGAGCAGTTCTTC. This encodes CASSSLTSGEVNEQFF. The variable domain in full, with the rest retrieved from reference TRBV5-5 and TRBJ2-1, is DAGVTQSPTHLIKTRGQQVTLRCSPISGHKSVSWYQQVLGQGPQFIFQYYEKEERGRGNFPDRFSARQFPNYSSELNVNALLLGDSALYLCASSSLTSGEVNEQFFGPGTRLTVL.

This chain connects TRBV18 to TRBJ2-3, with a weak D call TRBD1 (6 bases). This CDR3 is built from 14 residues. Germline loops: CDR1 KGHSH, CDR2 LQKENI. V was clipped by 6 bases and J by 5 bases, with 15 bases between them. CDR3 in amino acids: CASSQQGAIDTQYF. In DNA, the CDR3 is TGTGCCAGCTCTCAACAGGGTGCGATAGATACGCAGTATTTT. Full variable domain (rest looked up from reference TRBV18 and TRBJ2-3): NAGVMQNPRHLVRRRGQEARLRCSPMKGHSHVYWYRQLPEEGLKFMVYLQKENIIDESGMPKERFSAEFPKEGPSILRIQQVVRGDSAAYFCASSQQGAIDTQYFGPGTRLTVL.

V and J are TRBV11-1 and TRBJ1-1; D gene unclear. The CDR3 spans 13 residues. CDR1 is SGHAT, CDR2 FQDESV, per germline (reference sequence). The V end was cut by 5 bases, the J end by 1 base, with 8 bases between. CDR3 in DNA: TGTGCCAGCAGCCCCCCCCAGAACACTGAAGCTTTCTTT. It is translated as CASSPPQNTEAFF.

CDR3 amino acids: CASSQWEGNTEAFF. Written as DNA, the CDR3 is TGCGCCAGCAGCCAATGGGAGGGGAACACTGAAGCTTTCTTT. The genes are TRBV4-1 and TRBJ1-1; D ambiguous. V was clipped by 2 bases and J by 1 base, with 8 bases between them. Per the germline V gene, CDR1 is MGHRA and CDR2 is YSYEKL. CDR3 length: 14 amino acids.

The CDR3 nucleotides are TGTGCCAGCAGCGGACAGGTTACCCCTGAAGCTTTCTTT. Translated, it gives CASSGQVTPEAFF. V gene TRBV28 combines with J gene TRBJ1-1; 7 positions agree with TRBD1. The germline CDR1 and CDR2 sequences are MDHEN and SYDVKM. Trimming took 6 bases from V and 6 from J; bases not matched to a gene: 7. This CDR3 has 13 residues.

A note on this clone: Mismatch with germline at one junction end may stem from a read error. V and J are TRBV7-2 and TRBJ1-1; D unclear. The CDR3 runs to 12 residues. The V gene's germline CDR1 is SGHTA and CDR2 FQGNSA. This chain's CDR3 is CASRLGSTEAFF. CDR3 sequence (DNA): TGTGCCAGCAGATTAGGGTCGACTGAAGCTTTCTTT. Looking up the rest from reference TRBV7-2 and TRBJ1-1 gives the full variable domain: GAGVSQSPSNKVTEKGKDVELRCDPISGHTALYWYRQSLGQGLEFLIYFQGNSAPDKSGLPSDRFSAERTGGSVSTLTIQRTQQEDSAVYLCASRLGSTEAFFGQGTRLTVV.

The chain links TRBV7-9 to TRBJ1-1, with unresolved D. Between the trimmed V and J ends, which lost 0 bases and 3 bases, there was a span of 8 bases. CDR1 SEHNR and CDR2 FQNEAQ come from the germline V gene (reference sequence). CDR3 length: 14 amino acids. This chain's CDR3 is CASSLAGSDTEAFF. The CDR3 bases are TGTGCCAGCAGCTTAGCCGGGTCAGACACTGAAGCTTTCTTT.